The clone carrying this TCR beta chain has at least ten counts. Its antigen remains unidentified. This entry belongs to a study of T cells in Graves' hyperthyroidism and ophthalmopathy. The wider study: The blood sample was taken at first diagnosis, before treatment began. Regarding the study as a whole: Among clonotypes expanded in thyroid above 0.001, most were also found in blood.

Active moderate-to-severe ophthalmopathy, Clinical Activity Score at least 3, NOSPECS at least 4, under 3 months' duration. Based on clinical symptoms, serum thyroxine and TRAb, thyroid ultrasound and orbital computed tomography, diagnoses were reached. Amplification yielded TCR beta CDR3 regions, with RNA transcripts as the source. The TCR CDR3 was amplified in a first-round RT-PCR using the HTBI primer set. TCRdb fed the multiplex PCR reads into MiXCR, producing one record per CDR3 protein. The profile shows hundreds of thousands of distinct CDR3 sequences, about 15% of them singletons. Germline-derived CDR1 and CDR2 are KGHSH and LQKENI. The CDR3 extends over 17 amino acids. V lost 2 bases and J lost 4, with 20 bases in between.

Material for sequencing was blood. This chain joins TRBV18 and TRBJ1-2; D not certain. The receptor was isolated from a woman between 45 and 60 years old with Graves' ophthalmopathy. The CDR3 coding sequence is TGTGCCAGCTCACCAACCACAGAGCCCGGGCCGATCTATGGCTACACCTTC. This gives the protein CASSPTTEPGPIYGYTF.